The 24 T cell receptor beta chains presented below share a single source sample, sequenced in a study of control samples from healthy donors and cancer patients. Produced via immunoSEQ multiplex PCR; TCRdb's table is partial and in-frame only. Of about 130,000 clones in the sample, roughly 88% were seen once. The specimen sequenced was blood. These receptors came from a man between 50 and 59 years old in good health.

The CDR3 reads CASSTLAGTYEQYF. CDR3 in DNA: TGTGCCAGCTCGACCCTAGCGGGGACCTACGAGCAGTACTTC. V gene TRBV7-8 combines with J gene TRBJ2-7, with 9 bases identical to TRBD2. The J segment lost 2 bases and the V segment lost 8 bases, leaving 7 bases of the junction unmatched. Per germline, CDR1 SGHVS and CDR2 FQNEAQ. CDR3 length: 14 amino acids.

The chain recombines TRBV6-2 or TRBV6-3 with TRBJ2-1, with TRBD1 as a possible D gene (5 bases). Between the trimmed V and J ends, which lost 0 bases and 4 bases, there was a span of 22 bases. CDR3 length: 19 amino acids. CDR1 and CDR2 from the germline V gene are MNHEY and SVGEGT. The CDR3 sequence: CASSYSPGIIGQGYNEQFF. The CDR3 nucleotides are TGTGCCAGCAGTTACTCGCCCGGAATTATCGGGCAGGGATACAATGAGCAGTTCTTC.

This rearrangement joins TRBV10-1 to TRBJ2-3, with D unclear. The CDR3 is 13 amino acids. Per the germline V gene, CDR1 is WNHNN and CDR2 is SYGVQD (reference sequence). Trimming removed 0 bases at V and 1 base at J, with 2 bases between. CDR3 amino acids: CASSESGTDTQYF. Written as DNA, the CDR3 is TGCGCCAGCAGTGAGTCCGGCACAGATACGCAGTATTTT.

The chain has TRBV2 and TRBJ2-7; 8 bases agree with TRBD1. Trimming cost V 6 bases and J 2 bases; bases outside gene matches: 6. This CDR3 comprises 14 residues. Looked up from germline, CDR1 is SNHLY and CDR2 is FYNNEI. The CDR3 region has the DNA TGTGCCAGCAGGCCCGGGACAGGAGCCTACGAGCAGTACTTC. This gives the protein CASRPGTGAYEQYF.

The V and J genes are TRBV2 and TRBJ1-2; 7 nucleotides align to TRBD1. Unmatched junction bases numbered 4, after V lost 6 bases and J lost 0 bases. Germline CDR1 is SNHLY and CDR2 is FYNNEI. CDR3 length equals 14 residues. CDR3 in DNA: TGTGCCAGCAGGGGGGGACAGACTAACTATGGCTACACCTTC. Its translation: CASRGGQTNYGYTF.

The chain employs TRBV6-5 and TRBJ1-2; 11 positions agree with TRBD1. The CDR3 extends over 16 amino acids. Trimming at V came to 4 bases and at J to 3 bases, leaving 7 bases not matched to a gene. Germline lookup yields CDR1 MNHEY and CDR2 SVGAGI. CDR3 sequence: CASSSHGQGADYGYTF. DNA of the CDR3: TGTGCCAGCAGTTCCCACGGACAGGGGGCGGACTATGGCTACACCTTC.

This clone occurred a few times. V gene TRBV9 combines with J gene TRBJ1-1; a possible D gene is TRBD1 (6 bases). Trimming pared 4 bases from V and 1 base from J, leaving 14 bases between. The CDR3 loop spans 15 amino acids. From germline, CDR1 is SGDLS and CDR2 YYNGEE. The CDR3 sequence is CASSTQSRGNTEAFF. The CDR3 DNA sequence: TGTGCCAGCAGCACTCAGTCCAGGGGGAACACTGAAGCTTTCTTT.

V gene TRBV5-4 combines with J gene TRBJ2-1; 10 nucleotides agree with TRBD2. This CDR3 has 19 amino acids. V shed 0 bases, J shed 5 bases, and the junction held 14 bases outside the gene matches. Germline-derived CDR1 and CDR2 are SGHNT and YYREEE (reference sequence). The CDR3 loop is CASSLEWASGGHNNNEQFF. The CDR3 DNA sequence: TGTGCCAGCAGCTTGGAGTGGGCTAGCGGGGGCCATAATAACAATGAGCAGTTCTTC.

This rearrangement joins TRBV30 to TRBJ1-2; TRBD1 agrees at 7 bases. Losses at the gene ends were 2 bases for V and 6 bases for J; bases not matched to a gene: 6. The CDR3 runs 13 residues. The germline CDR1 and CDR2 sequences are GTSNPN and SVGIG (reference sequence). The CDR3 DNA sequence: TGTGCCTGGAGTCCACTACAGGGGAATGGCTACACCTTC. Its translation is CAWSPLQGNGYTF.

V gene TRBV9 combines with J gene TRBJ2-7; D call uncertain. Trimming left V 4 bases short and J 2 bases short, with 16 bases between. The CDR3 contains 15 residues. CDR1 and CDR2 from the germline V gene are SGDLS and YYNGEE. The CDR3 loop reads CASSLRDMSPYEQYF. The CDR3 region has the DNA TGTGCCAGCAGCCTTAGAGACATGTCGCCCTACGAGCAGTACTTC. Together with reference TRBV9 and TRBJ2-7, the CDR3 gives the full variable domain: DSGVTQTPKHLITATGQRVTLRCSPRSGDLSVYWYQQSLDQGLQFLIQYYNGEERAKGNILERFSAQQFPDLHSELNLSSLELGDSALYFCASSLRDMSPYEQYFGPGTRLTVT.

This clone was recorded a few times. This chain connects TRBV10-1 to TRBJ2-2; perhaps D is TRBD1 or TRBD2 (5 bases each). Germline V CDR1 and CDR2: WNHNN, SYGVQD (reference sequence). V lost 6 bases and J lost 4, with 9 bases in between. This CDR3 is built from 13 residues. Here the CDR3 DNA reads TGCGCCAGCAGCTATGGGGGCACCGGGGAGCTGTTTTTT. Amino acid sequence: CASSYGGTGELFF.

The gene calls are TRBV7-3 and TRBJ2-5; the D gene could be TRBD1 or TRBD2 (5 bases each). The CDR3 spans 16 residues. CDR1 SGHTA and CDR2 FQGTGA come from the germline V gene. The V end was cut by 2 bases, the J end by 6 bases, with 19 bases between. The CDR3 DNA follows: TGTGCCAGCAGCTTAGAGGGGCGAAACAATATACAGACCCAGTACTTC. Translated, it gives CASSLEGRNNIQTQYF.

The CDR3 DNA sequence: TGTGCCACCAGCAGGGGGGGAGTAGCTAACTATGGCTACACCTTC. Its protein product is CATSRGGVANYGYTF. The rearrangement joins TRBV15 to TRBJ1-2; possibly TRBD1 for D (5 bases). The CDR3 consists of 15 residues. V was trimmed by 3 bases and J by 0 bases, leaving 11 bases between them. Germline-derived CDR1 and CDR2 are LNHNV and YYDKDF (reference sequence).

The genes are TRBV30 and TRBJ1-1; 8 bases map to TRBD1. Germline CDR1 reads GTSNPN; CDR2 reads SVGIG (reference sequence). J gave up 1 base and V 1 base, and 8 bases lay outside the gene matches. The CDR3 spans 16 residues. CDR3 in amino acids: CAWSARTGRWNTEAFF. In nucleotides, the CDR3 is TGTGCCTGGAGTGCAAGGACAGGGCGTTGGAACACTGAAGCTTTCTTT.

The chain joins TRBV6-5 to TRBJ2-7; no firm D call. Trimming took off 7 bases at V and 3 bases at J, with 13 bases between the two ends. This CDR3 is 13 amino acids long. Germline CDR1 reads MNHEY; CDR2 reads SVGAGI. CDR3 residues: CASMIGPNYEQYF. CDR3 DNA sequence: TGTGCCAGCATGATCGGCCCTAACTACGAGCAGTACTTC.

This clone was recorded once. This same CDR3 is encoded by further DNA sequences in the sample. The chain has TRBV24-1 and TRBJ1-5; D not resolved. Germline lookup yields CDR1 KGHDR and CDR2 SFDVKD. The CDR3 loop spans 14 amino acids. The V and J ends lost 3 bases and 1 base respectively, with 6 bases between them. The CDR3 protein is CATSDLDSNQPQHF. The CDR3 DNA reads TGTGCCACCAGTGATCTTGACAGCAATCAGCCCCAGCATTTT.

This clone appeared a single time. The rearrangement uses TRBV6-5 and TRBJ2-1; unclear D gene. The germline V gene encodes CDR1 MNHEY and CDR2 SVGAGI. V shed 8 bases and J shed 4 bases, with 12 bases lying between them. This CDR3 has 13 amino acids. The CDR3 DNA reads TGTGCCAGCGGCCGAGTAACTTACAATGAGCAGTTCTTC. Its protein is CASGRVTYNEQFF.

The chain links TRBV2 to TRBJ1-2, with D maybe TRBD1 (5 bases). Trimming shortened V by 6 bases and J by 1 base, and 9 bases separated the two germline ends. Germline loops: CDR1 SNHLY, CDR2 FYNNEI. This CDR3 is 13 amino acids long. CDR3 in amino acids: CASRSQGNYGYTF. DNA for the CDR3: TGTGCCAGCAGGTCGCAGGGTAACTATGGCTACACCTTC.

This clone was found a few times. The chain's CDR3 is CASSPSSPGTTQYF. The CDR3 DNA sequence: TGTGCCAGCAGCCCGTCCTCTCCGGGTACTACGCAGTATTTT. The chain combines TRBV7-3 with TRBJ2-3; D is undetermined. Germline loops: CDR1 SGHTA, CDR2 FQGTGA. Trimming removed 5 bases from V and 8 bases from J, with 17 bases in between. The CDR3 is 14 residues long.

The CDR3 DNA reads as TGTGCCAGCAGCCCGTACAGGGGACCCTACGAGCAGTACTTC. It codes for CASSPYRGPYEQYF. The V gene is TRBV14, the J gene TRBJ2-7; 7 nucleotides align to TRBD1. The trim removed 4 bases at V and 2 bases at J, leaving 5 bases unmatched. The CDR3 is 14 residues long. Germline-derived CDR1 and CDR2 are SGHDN and FVKESK.

This clone was seen a handful of times. This rearrangement joins TRBV5-5 to TRBJ1-1; D is ambiguous. This CDR3 is 13 amino acids long. V lost 4 bases and J 1 base, leaving 8 bases between the germline ends. CDR1 SGHKS and CDR2 YYEKEE come from the germline V gene (reference sequence). CDR3 in DNA: TGTGCCAGCAGCCCACTAAGGAACACTGAAGCTTTCTTT. Protein product: CASSPLRNTEAFF.

The V and J genes are TRBV28 and TRBJ1-2, with a possible D match to TRBD1 (5 bases). V lost 6 bases and J 6 bases, leaving 17 bases between the germline ends. The CDR3 contains 14 residues. Germline V gene data show CDR1 as MDHEN and CDR2 as SYDVKM. The DNA of the CDR3 is TGTGCCAGCAGCGACCGCGGAGGAGGGGATGGCTACACCTTC. Translated: CASSDRGGGDGYTF.

The chain employs TRBV24-1 and TRBJ2-3; 8 bases match TRBD2. Germline V gene lookup returns CDR1 KGHDR and CDR2 SFDVKD. V was clipped by 4 bases and J by 4 bases; unmatched bases: 9. This CDR3 spans 16 amino acids. DNA for the CDR3: TGTGCCACCAGTGACCGAAGCGGGGGCCCCTCAGATACGCAGTATTTT. Encoded protein: CATSDRSGGPSDTQYF.

The chain employs TRBV7-9 and TRBJ2-1; TRBD1 matches at 7 bases. Germline V gene sequence: CDR1 SEHNR, CDR2 FQNEAQ (reference sequence). The ends lost 5 bases at V and 0 bases at J; junction bases unmatched: 10. The CDR3 is 17 amino acids. The CDR3 here is CASSQGWDSVSYNEQFF. Written as DNA, the CDR3 is TGTGCCAGCAGCCAAGGGTGGGACAGCGTCTCCTACAATGAGCAGTTCTTC.